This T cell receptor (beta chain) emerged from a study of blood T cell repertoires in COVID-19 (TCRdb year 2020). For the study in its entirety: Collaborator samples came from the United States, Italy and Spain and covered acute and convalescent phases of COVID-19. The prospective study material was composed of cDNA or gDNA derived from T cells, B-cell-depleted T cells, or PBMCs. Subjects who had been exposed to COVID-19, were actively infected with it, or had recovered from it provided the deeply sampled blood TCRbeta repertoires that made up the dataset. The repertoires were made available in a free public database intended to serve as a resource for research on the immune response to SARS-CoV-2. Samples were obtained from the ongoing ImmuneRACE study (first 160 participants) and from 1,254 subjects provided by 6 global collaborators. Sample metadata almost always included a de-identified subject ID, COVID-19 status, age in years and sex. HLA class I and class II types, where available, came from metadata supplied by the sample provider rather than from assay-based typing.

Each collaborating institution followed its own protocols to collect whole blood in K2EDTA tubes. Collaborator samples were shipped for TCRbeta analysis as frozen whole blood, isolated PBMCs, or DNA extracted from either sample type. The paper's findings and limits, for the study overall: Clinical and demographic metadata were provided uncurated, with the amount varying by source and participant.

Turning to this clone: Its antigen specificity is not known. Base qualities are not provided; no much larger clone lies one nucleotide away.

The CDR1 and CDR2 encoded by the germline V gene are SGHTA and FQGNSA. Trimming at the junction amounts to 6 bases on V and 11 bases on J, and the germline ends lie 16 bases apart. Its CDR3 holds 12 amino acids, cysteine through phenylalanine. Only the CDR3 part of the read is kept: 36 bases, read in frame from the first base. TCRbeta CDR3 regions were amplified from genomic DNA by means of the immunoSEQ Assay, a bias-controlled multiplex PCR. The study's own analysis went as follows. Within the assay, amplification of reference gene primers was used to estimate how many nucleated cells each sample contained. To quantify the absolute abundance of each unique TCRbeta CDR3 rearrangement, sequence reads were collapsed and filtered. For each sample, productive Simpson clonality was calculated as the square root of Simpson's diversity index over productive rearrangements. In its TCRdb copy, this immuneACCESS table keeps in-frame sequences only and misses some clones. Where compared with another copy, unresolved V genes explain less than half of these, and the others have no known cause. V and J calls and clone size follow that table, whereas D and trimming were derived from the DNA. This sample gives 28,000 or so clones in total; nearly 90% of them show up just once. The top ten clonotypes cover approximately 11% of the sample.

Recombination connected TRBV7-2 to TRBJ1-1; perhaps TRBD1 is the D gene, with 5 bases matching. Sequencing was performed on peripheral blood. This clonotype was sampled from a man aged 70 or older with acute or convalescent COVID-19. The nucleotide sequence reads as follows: TGTGCCAGCAGGCAGGGTGAACCCTCGGCTTTCTTT. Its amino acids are CASRQGEPSAFF.